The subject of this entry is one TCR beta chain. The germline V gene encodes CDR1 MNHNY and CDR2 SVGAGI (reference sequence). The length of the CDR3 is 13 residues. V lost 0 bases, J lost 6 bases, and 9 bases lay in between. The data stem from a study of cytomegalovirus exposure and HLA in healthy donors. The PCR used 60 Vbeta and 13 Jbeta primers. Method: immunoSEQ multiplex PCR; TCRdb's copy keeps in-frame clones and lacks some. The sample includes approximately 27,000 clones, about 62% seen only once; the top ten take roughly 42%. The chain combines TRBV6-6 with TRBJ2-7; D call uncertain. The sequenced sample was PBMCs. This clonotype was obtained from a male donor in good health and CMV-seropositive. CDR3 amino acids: CASSYSETAEQYF. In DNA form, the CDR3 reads TGTGCCAGCAGTTACTCGGAAACAGCCGAGCAGTACTTC.